Listed below are T cell receptor beta chains from one sample, sequenced in a study of blood T cell repertoires in COVID-19. Here immunoSEQ multiplex PCR was the method, and the copy in TCRdb shows in-frame clones only, minus some. This sample has about 250,000 clones; roughly four fifths occur once, and the top ten carry around 8.9%. The material sequenced was peripheral blood. The receptors were gathered from a man older than 75 with acute or convalescent COVID-19. CDR3s include the opening cysteine and the closing phenylalanine or tryptophan. Fields, in order: V gene, clone size, D gene, J gene, CDR3 protein, CDR3 DNA. D genes are given only for firm matches. Not all rows give a size; the values are once, few, many and, for expanded clones, a class.

>TRBV29-1|NA|TRBD2|TRBJ2-5
CSVATTSGRAITYF
TGCAGCGTCGCCACGACTAGCGGGAGGGCCATCACGTACTTC
>TRBV30|NA|NA|TRBJ2-4
CAWSVRSSGAKNIQYF
TGTGCCTGGAGTGTACGGTCCTCCGGGGCCAAAAACATTCAGTACTTC
>TRBV11-3|NA|NA|TRBJ1-1
CASSPGTTNTEAFF
TGTGCCAGCAGTCCCGGGACAACGAACACTGAAGCTTTCTTT
>TRBV3-1/TRBV3-2|NA|TRBD2|TRBJ2-1
CASSQGGSSYNEQFF
TGTGCCAGCAGCCAAGGCGGGAGCTCCTACAATGAGCAGTTCTTC
>TRBV6-5|few|NA|TRBJ1-4
CASSTGHRVEKLFF
TGTGCCAGCAGTACGGGACACCGGGTTGAAAAACTGTTTTTT
>TRBV7-2|NA|NA|TRBJ2-2
CASSLHQGGTGELFF
TGTGCCAGCAGCCTACACCAGGGGGGAACCGGGGAGCTGTTTTTT
>TRBV4-1|NA|TRBD1|TRBJ2-1
CASSSTPGGTGESYNEQFF
TGCGCCAGCAGCTCAACCCCAGGGGGGACAGGGGAATCCTACAATGAGCAGTTCTTC
>TRBV27|NA|NA|TRBJ2-7
CASSPWTRDYEQYF
TGTGCCAGCAGTCCATGGACTCGGGACTACGAGCAGTACTTC
>TRBV18|once|NA|TRBJ2-7
CASSQQGPEQYF
TGTGCCAGCTCTCAACAGGGTCCCGAGCAGTACTTC
>TRBV6-6|NA|NA|TRBJ2-1
CASSYSRVYNEQFF
TGTGCCAGCAGTTACTCGAGGGTGTACAATGAGCAGTTCTTC
>TRBV7-9|NA|NA|TRBJ1-1
CASSLVAEAFF
TGTGCCAGCAGCTTAGTAGCTGAAGCTTTCTTT
>TRBV28|NA|NA|TRBJ1-6
CASTTSFFPLHF
TGTGCCAGCACTACTTCATTCTTTCCCCTACACTTT
>TRBV6-2/TRBV6-3|NA|NA|TRBJ2-7
CASSYYGITYEQYF
TGTGCCAGCAGTTACTACGGGATAACCTACGAGCAGTACTTC
>TRBV4-1|once|TRBD2|TRBJ2-3
CASSQEQRGFTDTQYF
TGCGCCAGCAGCCAAGAACAGCGGGGCTTCACAGATACGCAGTATTTT
>TRBV9|NA|TRBD2|TRBJ2-2
CASSPGLAGGRNGELFF
TGTGCCAGCAGCCCGGGACTAGCGGGAGGTAGGAACGGGGAGCTGTTTTTT
>TRBV6-5|once|NA|TRBJ1-4
CASSYEFTTNEKLFF
TGTGCCAGCAGTTACGAGTTCACGACTAATGAAAAACTGTTTTTT
>TRBV5-6|NA|NA|TRBJ1-4
CASLLRGSHEKLFF
TGTGCCAGCTTATTGCGAGGCTCCCATGAAAAACTGTTTTTT
>TRBV2|NA|NA|TRBJ2-7
CASRNGNEQYF
TGTGCCAGCAGAAACGGGAACGAGCAGTACTTC
>TRBV5-1|NA|TRBD2|TRBJ2-1
CASSLASRGTPSSYNEQFF
TGCGCCAGCAGCTTGGCGTCGCGGGGGACCCCATCCTCCTACAATGAGCAGTTCTTC
>TRBV2|few|TRBD1|TRBJ1-1
CASKDRGPERLRNTEAFF
TGTGCCAGCAAGGATAGGGGGCCGGAACGATTGAGGAACACTGAAGCTTTCTTT